This TCR beta chain was profiled in a study of siplizumab effects on memory and regulatory T cells. The V segment lost 1 base and the J segment 5 bases; nucleotides outside the gene matches: 8. This CDR3 comprises 16 residues. Germline values: CDR1 LNHDA, CDR2 SQIVND (reference sequence). Data came from immunoSEQ multiplex PCR; TCRdb stores just in-frame clones and leaves some out. The top ten hold around 29% of the sample, which has 70,000 or so clones, roughly nine tenths seen once. Study findings and constraints: Memory cells seemed less diverse than naive T cells, which seemed major alloresponse contributors.

With respect to this clone: The antigen remains undetermined.

V and J are TRBV19 and TRBJ2-1, with 7 bases that match TRBD2. What was sequenced was CD8+ T cells sorted from blood. This receptor was identified in a human donor in good health. CDR3 region: CASSIVASGFNNEQFF. The CDR3 region has the DNA TGTGCCAGTAGTATAGTAGCTAGCGGCTTTAACAATGAGCAGTTCTTC.